The present T cell receptor (beta chain) was sequenced within a study of Graves' ophthalmopathy and Graves' hyperthyroidism. Having ophthalmopathy, the donors showed moderate-to-severe activity, CAS ≥3 and NOSPECS ≥4, with disease lasting under 3 months. Sampling around 10 ml of fresh peripheral blood provided the PBMCs. General study findings and limits: Most thyroid clonotypes with frequency above 0.001 were detected in blood too.

Germline V gives CDR1 PRHDT, CDR2 FYEKMQ (reference sequence). The CDR3 totals 20 residues. V lost 5 bases and J lost 1, with 29 bases in between. RNA transcripts provided the template for amplifying TCR beta CDR3 regions. In the first round, RT-PCR was carried out with HTBI primers, and a multiplex PCR formed the second round. TCRdb reanalysed the multiplex PCR reads using MiXCR and keeps one entry per CDR3 protein. The top ten hold nearly 9% of the sample, which has approximately 160,000 distinct CDR3 sequences, around two fifths seen once. Regarding this clonotype: Its specificity is not known.

The TCR comes from a man aged 25 to 40 with Graves' ophthalmopathy. Sequenced: peripheral blood. The rearrangement links TRBV13 to TRBJ1-1, with D possibly matching TRBD1 (5 bases). CDR3 in amino acids: CASSPMDKGAWTRANTEAFF. For the CDR3, the DNA is TGTGCCAGCAGCCCCATGGACAAGGGCGCGTGGACCCGGGCGAACACTGAAGCTTTCTTT. The complete variable domain, with remaining parts taken from reference TRBV13 and TRBJ1-1, reads AAGVIQSPRHLIKEKRETATLKCYPIPRHDTVYWYQQGPGQDPQFLISFYEKMQSDKGSIPDRFSAQQFSDYHSELNMSSLELGDSALYFCASSPMDKGAWTRANTEAFFGQGTRLTVV.